These T cell receptor beta chains were read from a single sample in a study of breast tumors, draining lymph nodes, adjacent tissues. Each CDR3 protein is one row after TCRdb ran MiXCR on the multiplex PCR reads. The sample includes approximately 89,000 distinct CDR3 sequences, roughly 30% of them seen just once. Input material: axillary lymph node tissue. The source is a female donor with breast cancer. Some clones in this sample may be carry-over from other donors' samples. Each CDR3 is given with its conserved first and last residue. The D gene is left open where the match is weak. Not all rows give a size; the values are once, few, many and, for expanded clones, a class.

v_gene	abundance	d_gene	j_gene	CDR3aa	CDR3nt
TRBV20-1	many	NA	TRBJ1-3	CSARQISGSGNTIYF	TGCAGTGCTAGACAAATAAGCGGCTCTGGAAACACCATATATTTT
TRBV15	many	TRBD2	TRBJ2-3	CATSRLAGDTQYF	TGTGCCACCAGCAGACTAGCGGGAGATACGCAGTATTTT
TRBV7-9	few	NA	TRBJ1-1	CASSPRHPGAEAFF	TGTGCCAGCAGCCCCCGGCATCCGGGGGCTGAAGCTTTCTTT
TRBV7-2	many	TRBD1	TRBJ2-2	CASSLKGQGLRGELFF	TGTGCCAGCAGCCTTAAAGGACAGGGGCTAAGGGGGGAGCTGTTTTTT
TRBV4-3	many	NA	TRBJ1-2	CASSPSLVGGYGYTF	TGCGCCAGCAGCCCTTCCCTGGTCGGGGGTTATGGCTACACCTTC
TRBV7-6	many	NA	TRBJ1-2	CASSLEGGANGYTF	TGTGCCAGCAGCTTAGAGGGGGGGGCGAATGGCTACACCTTC
TRBV10-3	few	TRBD1	TRBJ1-6	CAGCRGQGCSPLHF	TGTGCCGGTTGTCGCGGACAGGGGTGTTCCCCCCTCCACTTT
TRBV4-3	many	TRBD2	TRBJ2-3	CASSQELAGSDTQYF	TGCGCCAGCAGCCAAGAACTAGCGGGATCAGATACGCAGTATTTT
TRBV5-6	once	TRBD1	TRBJ2-7	CASSLWTGLSEQYF	TGTGCCAGCAGCTTGTGGACAGGGTTGAGCGAGCAGTACTTC
TRBV20-1	many	TRBD2	TRBJ2-7	CSAGGGAAWEQYF	TGCAGTGCCGGCGGGGGGGCCGCCTGGGAGCAGTACTTC
TRBV20-1	many	NA	TRBJ1-5	CSARGQTGQNQPQHF	TGCAGTGCTAGAGGGCAAACTGGACAAAATCAGCCCCAGCATTTT
TRBV15	NA	NA	TRBJ1-2	CATSIYLCSVGEWQPNYGYTF	NA
TRBV7-8	many	NA	TRBJ2-7	CASSLSRARASSYEQYF	TGTGCCAGCAGCTTAAGCCGGGCCCGCGCTAGCTCCTACGAGCAGTACTTC
TRBV28	few	NA	TRBJ2-1	CASHAFGRFGNEQFF	TGTGCCAGCCATGCTTTTGGGCGGTTTGGGAATGAGCAGTTCTTC
TRBV6-2/TRBV6-3	few	NA	TRBJ2-5	CASRGFPAQETQYF	TGTGCCAGCAGGGGGTTTCCGGCCCAAGAGACCCAGTACTTC
TRBV5-1	once	NA	TRBJ1-5	CASSLEGPHSHQPQHF	TGCGCCAGCAGCTTGGAGGGCCCTCATAGCCATCAGCCCCAGCACTTT
TRBV10-3	many	NA	TRBJ1-1	CAIRGVVDTEAFF	TGTGCCATCAGGGGGGTCGTAGACACTGAAGCTTTCTTT
TRBV3-1	NA	NA	TRBJ2-5	CASSQESGGRETQYF	TGTGCCAGCAGCCAAGAATCCGGAGGGAGAGAGACCCAGTACTTC
TRBV3-1	few	NA	TRBJ2-3	CASSGALDTQYF	TGTGCCAGCAGCGGGGCGTTGGATACGCAGTATTTT
TRBV5-6	NA	NA	TRBJ1-1	CASSLGWGDTEAFF	TGTGCCAGCAGCTTGGGGTGGGGGGACACTGAAGCTTTCTTT
TRBV6-6	few	NA	TRBJ2-6	CASSGETGANVLTF	TGTGCCAGCAGTGGGGAAACTGGGGCCAACGTCCTGACTTTC
TRBV28	NA	NA	TRBJ2-7	CASSPLGGSPYEQYF	TGTGCCAGCAGTCCCCTTGGGGGGTCCCCCTACGAGCAGTACTTC
TRBV24-1	many	NA	TRBJ2-4	CATSDYLNIQYF	TGTGCCACCAGTGACTACTTAAACATTCAGTACTTC
TRBV19	many	NA	TRBJ2-7	CASRAVGDTHEQYF	TGTGCCAGTAGGGCCGTTGGGGATACTCACGAGCAGTACTTC
TRBV4-2	many	TRBD2	TRBJ2-7	CASSHLAGGQRHEQYF	TGTGCCAGCAGCCACCTAGCGGGAGGACAACGTCACGAGCAGTACTTC
TRBV7-2	many	NA	TRBJ2-5	CASSLNRAETQYF	TGTGCCAGCAGCTTAAACAGGGCCGAGACCCAGTACTTC
TRBV4-1	many	NA	TRBJ2-5	CASSQERRETQYF	TGCGCCAGCAGCCAAGAAAGGAGAGAGACCCAGTACTTC
TRBV20-1	many	NA	TRBJ2-3	CSARVGTDTQYF	TGCAGTGCTAGAGTGGGAACAGATACGCAGTATTTT
TRBV29-1	many	TRBD2	TRBJ2-1	CSVEGTSGSFSYNEQFF	TGCAGCGTTGAAGGGACTAGCGGGAGTTTTTCCTACAATGAGCAGTTCTTC
TRBV28	many	TRBD1	TRBJ1-5	CAVLDREYGNQPQHF	TGTGCCGTACTAGACAGGGAGTACGGCAATCAGCCCCAGCATTTT
TRBV2	NA	TRBD2	TRBJ2-2	CASEGSGLAGIGELFF	TGCGCCAGCGAGGGGTCCGGACTAGCGGGCATCGGGGAGCTGTTTTTT
TRBV4-2	many	NA	TRBJ2-3	CASSQETRTIDTQYF	TGTGCCAGCAGCCAAGAGACCAGGACTATAGATACGCAGTATTTT
TRBV28	many	NA	TRBJ1-3	CASRHGYHSGNTIYF	TGTGCCAGCAGACACGGTTACCACTCTGGAAACACCATATATTTT
TRBV30	many	NA	TRBJ2-5	CACPARERETQYF	TGTGCCTGCCCCGCTCGGGAGCGTGAGACCCAGTACTTC
TRBV4-1	many	NA	TRBJ2-5	CASSQDLLLKTQYF	TGCGCCAGCAGCCAAGATTTACTATTGAAGACCCAGTACTTC